Each of the 10 T cell receptor beta chains below was sequenced from the same sample in a study of blood T cell repertoires in COVID-19. Profiling relied on immunoSEQ multiplex PCR, and the TCRdb table lists in-frame clones only, not all of them. The sample includes 140,000 to 150,000 clones, roughly nine tenths of them seen just once. The sequenced sample was peripheral blood. These receptors originate from a man younger than 35 with COVID-19, enrolled during active disease.

The rearrangement joins TRBV20-1 to TRBJ1-1, with 8 nucleotides matching TRBD1. This CDR3 has 11 residues. The V segment lost 6 bases and the J segment 11 bases; nucleotides outside the gene matches: 8. Germline lookup yields CDR1 DFQATT and CDR2 SNEGSKA (reference sequence). The DNA for the CDR3 is TGCAGTGCAGCCGGGACAGGCTTCGCTTTCTTT. Translated: CSAAGTGFAFF.

V is TRBV18 and J is TRBJ2-7; 9 nucleotides match TRBD1. Germline V CDR1 and CDR2: KGHSH, LQKENI. V was clipped by 6 bases and J by 3 bases; unmatched bases: 6. This CDR3 has 14 amino acids. CDR3 nucleotide sequence: TGTGCCAGCTCTGGCCAGGGACAGGGCTACGAGCAGTACTTC. It translates to CASSGQGQGYEQYF.

This clone has only one observation. The V call is TRBV7-2, the J call TRBJ2-7; no clear D. CDR3 size: 14 residues. The V gene's germline CDR1 is SGHTA and CDR2 FQGNSA. V lost 2 bases and J 2 bases, leaving 10 bases between the germline ends. CDR3 protein: CASSLRRTTYEQYF. The DNA for the CDR3 is TGTGCCAGCAGCTTAAGGCGAACTACCTACGAGCAGTACTTC.

The CDR3 coding sequence is TGTGCCAGCAGTTTATCGGAAAAACTGTTTTTT. Translation gives CASSLSEKLFF. The genes are TRBV28 and TRBJ1-4; D is unresolved. V lost 1 base and J lost 8, with 2 bases in between. CDR1 is MDHEN, CDR2 SYDVKM, per germline. The CDR3 has 11 residues.

CDR3 DNA sequence: TGTGCCAGCAGCTTAGGACTAGCGGGAACTAGCGAGCAGTACTTC. Amino acid sequence: CASSLGLAGTSEQYF. The V gene is TRBV5-6, the J gene TRBJ2-7, with 12 bases matching TRBD2. V lost 2 bases and J lost 6; bases outside the gene matches: 6. The CDR3 contains 15 residues. CDR1 SGHDT and CDR2 YYEEEE come from the germline V gene.

The chain recombines TRBV28 with TRBJ2-5; a weak D match, TRBD1 (6 bases). This CDR3 has 14 residues. Germline lookup yields CDR1 MDHEN and CDR2 SYDVKM. With 5 bases removed from V and 5 bases from J, the gap between germline ends came to 15 bases. CDR3 nucleotides: TGTGCCAGCAGTCCTCTGGGGGCGCGGGAGACCCAGTACTTC. Encoded protein: CASSPLGARETQYF.

This clone was picked up a small number of times. V and J are TRBV7-8 and TRBJ1-1; 7 bases are a match to TRBD1. This CDR3 is 15 amino acids long. Germline values: CDR1 SGHVS, CDR2 FQNEAQ. J was trimmed by 3 bases and V by 2 bases; bases with no gene match: 6. The CDR3 protein is CASSLLPQGYTEAFF. CDR3 DNA sequence: TGTGCCAGCAGCTTACTCCCACAGGGGTACACTGAAGCTTTCTTT.

The CDR3 protein is CATSPRTQAGAEAFF. The DNA for the CDR3 is TGTGCCACCAGCCCCAGGACCCAAGCGGGGGCTGAAGCTTTCTTT. The chain recombines TRBV15 with TRBJ1-1; D may be TRBD1 (5 bases). The CDR3 has 15 residues. The germline gives CDR1 LNHNV, CDR2 YYDKDF (reference sequence). V gave up 5 bases and J gave up 6 bases, with 19 bases separating them.

The V gene is TRBV12-3 or TRBV12-4, the J gene TRBJ1-1, with D uncertain. The CDR3 has 13 residues. The V end was cut by 7 bases, the J end by 4 bases, with 13 bases between. The CDR3 DNA reads TGTGCCAGCACTTTGCGGGTAGCCACTGAAGCTTTCTTT. It encodes CASTLRVATEAFF.

This chain links TRBV5-1 with TRBJ2-5; tentative D call: TRBD1 (5 bases). The CDR3 has 15 amino acids. Germline V lookup: CDR1 SGHRS, CDR2 YFSETQ. Deletions cut 4 bases from V and 1 base from J, with 14 bases between. CDR3 region: CASSPAPGIQETQYF. CDR3 DNA sequence: TGCGCCAGCAGCCCTGCCCCAGGGATCCAAGAGACCCAGTACTTC.